These 10 T cell receptor beta chains were sequenced from one sample in a study of blood T cell repertoires in COVID-19. Sequenced by immunoSEQ multiplex PCR; TCRdb stores in-frame clones only, minus some. The sample records some 200,000 clones, 85% to 90% being singletons. Material for sequencing was peripheral blood. These receptors all come from a man older than 75 with acute or convalescent COVID-19.

The chain carries TRBV28 and TRBJ2-7; tentative D call: TRBD1 (5 bases). CDR1 is MDHEN, CDR2 SYDVKM, per germline. The germline V and J ends were trimmed by 8 bases and 3 bases, with 23 bases remaining between them. The CDR3 is 16 amino acids. This CDR3 reads CASALKAGKYRYEQYF. CDR3 sequence (DNA): TGTGCCAGCGCGTTAAAGGCAGGGAAGTATCGCTACGAGCAGTACTTC. The full variable domain, rest sourced from reference TRBV28 and TRBJ2-7, is DVKVTQSSRYLVKRTGEKVFLECVQDMDHENMFWYRQDPGLGLRLIYFSYDVKMKEKGDIPEGYSVSREKKERFSLILESASTNQTSMYLCASALKAGKYRYEQYFGPGTRLTVT.

The chain employs TRBV10-2 and TRBJ1-1, with TRBD1 identical over 8 bases. Germline-derived CDR1 and CDR2 are WSHSY and SAAADI. Trimming removed 2 bases from V and 1 base from J; junction bases left unmatched: 0. CDR3 size: 14 residues. Here the CDR3 reads CASSEGQGNTEAFF. The CDR3 DNA reads as TGCGCCAGCAGTGAGGGACAGGGGAACACTGAAGCTTTCTTT.

This clone was observed a few times. The chain has TRBV19 and TRBJ1-2, with 7 bases that match TRBD1. The germline V gene has CDR1 LNHDA and CDR2 SQIVND (reference sequence). With V trimmed by 7 bases and J by 2 bases, 10 bases remained unmatched. The CDR3 runs 15 residues. CDR3 sequence reads: CASTRQGNLNYGYTF. The CDR3 nucleotides read TGTGCCAGTACTAGACAGGGAAATCTGAACTATGGCTACACCTTC.

The gene calls are TRBV28 and TRBJ2-1; 8 positions agree with TRBD2. Germline V lookup: CDR1 MDHEN, CDR2 SYDVKM. V was clipped by 3 bases and J by 4 bases; unmatched bases: 5. The CDR3 is 15 amino acids. The CDR3: CASSFVSGVYNEQFF. CDR3 sequence (DNA): TGTGCCAGCAGTTTTGTTAGCGGGGTATACAATGAGCAGTTCTTC.

This clone was seen just once. The rearrangement links TRBV5-4 to TRBJ2-1; the match to TRBD1 covers 12 bases. V lost 0 bases to trimming and J lost 4 bases; unmatched junction nucleotides: 8. This CDR3 is built from 18 residues. Looked up from germline, CDR1 is SGHNT and CDR2 is YYREEE (reference sequence). The CDR3 DNA is TGTGCCAGCAGCTTGGCCTACGGGACAGGGGGCATGTACAATGAGCAGTTCTTC. The encoded protein is CASSLAYGTGGMYNEQFF.

V usage is TRBV18 and J usage is TRBJ2-5; no definite D call. Trimming shortened V by 3 bases and J by 3 bases, and 17 bases separated the two germline ends. The CDR3 loop spans 16 amino acids. CDR1 and CDR2 from the germline V gene are KGHSH and LQKENI. CDR3 protein: CASSPTVVARKETQYF. In nucleotides, the CDR3 is TGTGCCAGCTCACCTACAGTAGTGGCAAGGAAAGAGACCCAGTACTTC.

This rearrangement joins TRBV12-5 to TRBJ1-1, with D tentatively TRBD1 (6 bases). The germline gives CDR1 LGHNT, CDR2 FRNRAP. Trimming left V 6 bases short and J 0 bases short, with 17 bases between. This CDR3 comprises 16 residues. The CDR3 loop is CASGLLGGALNTEAFF. CDR3 DNA: TGTGCTAGTGGCCTCTTGGGGGGGGCACTGAACACTGAAGCTTTCTTT.

The chain carries TRBV6-1 and TRBJ1-1; TRBD1 matches 10 bases. Looked up from germline, CDR1 is MNHNS and CDR2 is SASEGT. The CDR3 loop spans 16 amino acids. V lost 6 bases and J lost 2; bases outside the gene matches: 9. This chain's CDR3 is CASREPPTGGNTEAFF. CDR3 coding DNA: TGTGCCAGCAGAGAACCTCCGACAGGGGGCAACACTGAAGCTTTCTTT.

The chain has TRBV5-6 and TRBJ2-2; 12 bases are shared with TRBD2. The CDR3 runs 15 residues. Germline V CDR1 and CDR2: SGHDT, YYEEEE. V shed 4 bases and J 6 bases; nucleotides not matched to a gene: 4. The CDR3 DNA reads as TGTGCCAGCAGCCGACTAGCGGGAGTAGCCGGGGAGCTGTTTTTT. This sequence encodes CASSRLAGVAGELFF.

The V and J genes are TRBV7-8 and TRBJ2-2; 9 bases line up with TRBD1. Per the germline V gene, CDR1 is SGHVS and CDR2 is FQNEAQ. The V gene end was trimmed by 0 bases and the J gene end by 7 bases; junction bases not matched to a gene: 6. CDR3 length: 16 amino acids. As DNA, the CDR3 is TGTGCCAGCAGCTTAGCGCACAGGGGGCAAAACGGGGAGCTGTTTTTT. This sequence encodes CASSLAHRGQNGELFF.